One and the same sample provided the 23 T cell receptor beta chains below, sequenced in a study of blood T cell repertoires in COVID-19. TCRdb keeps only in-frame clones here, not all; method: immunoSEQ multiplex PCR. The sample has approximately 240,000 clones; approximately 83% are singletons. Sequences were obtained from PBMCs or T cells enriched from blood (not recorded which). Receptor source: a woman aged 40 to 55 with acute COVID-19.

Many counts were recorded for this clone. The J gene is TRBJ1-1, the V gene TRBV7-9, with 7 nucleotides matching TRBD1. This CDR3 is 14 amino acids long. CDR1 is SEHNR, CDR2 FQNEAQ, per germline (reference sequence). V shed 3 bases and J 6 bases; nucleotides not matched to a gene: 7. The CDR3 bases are TGTGCCAGCAGCTTTGAGGGGGCGAGCGCTGAAGCTTTCTTT. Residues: CASSFEGASAEAFF.

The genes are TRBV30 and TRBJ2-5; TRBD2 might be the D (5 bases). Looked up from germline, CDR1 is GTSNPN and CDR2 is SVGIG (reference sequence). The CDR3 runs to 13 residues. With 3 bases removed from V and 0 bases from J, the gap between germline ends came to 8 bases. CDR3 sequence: CAWSRGNQETQYF. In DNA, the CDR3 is TGTGCCTGGAGCCGGGGAAACCAAGAGACCCAGTACTTC. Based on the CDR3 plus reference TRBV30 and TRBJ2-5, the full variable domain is SQTIHQWPATLVQPVGSPLSLECTVEGTSNPNLYWYRQAAGRGLQLLFYSVGIGQISSEVPQNLSASRPQDRQFILSSKKLLLSDSGFYLCAWSRGNQETQYFGPGTRLLVL.

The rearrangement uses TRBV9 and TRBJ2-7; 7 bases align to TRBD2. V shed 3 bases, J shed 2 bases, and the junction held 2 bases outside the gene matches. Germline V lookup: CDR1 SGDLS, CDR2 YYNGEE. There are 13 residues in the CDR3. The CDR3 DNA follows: TGTGCCAGCAGCGCCGGACTAGCCTACGAGCAGTACTTC. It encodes CASSAGLAYEQYF.

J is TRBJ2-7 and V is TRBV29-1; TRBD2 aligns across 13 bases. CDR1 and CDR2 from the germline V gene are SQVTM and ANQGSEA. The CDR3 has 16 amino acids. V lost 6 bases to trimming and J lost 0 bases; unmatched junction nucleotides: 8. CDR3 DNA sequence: TGCAGCGTCGTGTTCGGGACTAGCGGGGCCTCCTACGAGCAGTACTTC. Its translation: CSVVFGTSGASYEQYF.

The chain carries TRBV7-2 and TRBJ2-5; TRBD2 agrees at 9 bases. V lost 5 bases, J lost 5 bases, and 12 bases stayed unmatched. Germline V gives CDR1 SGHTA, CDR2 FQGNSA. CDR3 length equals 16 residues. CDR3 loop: CASSPVPAGGWETQYF. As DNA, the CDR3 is TGTGCCAGCAGCCCAGTCCCAGCGGGGGGTTGGGAGACCCAGTACTTC.

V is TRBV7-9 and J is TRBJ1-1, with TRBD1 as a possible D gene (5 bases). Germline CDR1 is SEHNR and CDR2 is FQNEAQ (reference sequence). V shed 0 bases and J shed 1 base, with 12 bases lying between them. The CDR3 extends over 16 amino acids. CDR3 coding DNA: TGTGCCAGCAGCTTAGCGGCCTTGGGGGGGAACACTGAAGCTTTCTTT. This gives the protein CASSLAALGGNTEAFF.

CDR3 sequence (DNA): TGTGCCAGCAGCGTAGATAGTCGCGGGATTCAAGAGACCCAGTACTTC. Translated: CASSVDSRGIQETQYF. The chain recombines TRBV9 with TRBJ2-5, with a tentative D call TRBD2 (6 bases). V lost 0 bases and J lost 2, with 14 bases in between. This CDR3 has 16 amino acids. The V gene's germline CDR1 is SGDLS and CDR2 YYNGEE.

CDR3 loop: CASSGGGTGGTEAFF. As DNA, the CDR3 is TGTGCCAGCAGCGGGGGAGGGACAGGTGGGACTGAAGCTTTCTTT. This sequence joins TRBV3-1 (or the pseudogene TRBV3-2) and TRBJ1-1; 8 nucleotides agree with TRBD1. Germline V gene data show CDR1 as LGHDT and CDR2 as YNNKEL (reference sequence). The V segment lost 5 bases and the J segment 5 bases; nucleotides outside the gene matches: 10. This CDR3 contains 15 residues.

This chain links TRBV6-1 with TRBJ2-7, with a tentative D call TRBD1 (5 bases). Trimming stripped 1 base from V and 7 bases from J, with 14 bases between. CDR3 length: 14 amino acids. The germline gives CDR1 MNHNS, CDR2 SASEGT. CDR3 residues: CASSEGGPYLEQYF. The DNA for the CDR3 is TGTGCCAGCAGTGAAGGGGGCCCTTACCTAGAGCAGTACTTC.

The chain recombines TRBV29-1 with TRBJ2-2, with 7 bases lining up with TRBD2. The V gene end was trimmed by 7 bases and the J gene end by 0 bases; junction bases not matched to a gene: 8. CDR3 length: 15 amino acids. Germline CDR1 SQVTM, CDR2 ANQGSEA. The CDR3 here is CSAGRGRANTGELFF. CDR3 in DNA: TGCAGCGCCGGCCGAGGGAGGGCGAACACCGGGGAGCTGTTTTTT.

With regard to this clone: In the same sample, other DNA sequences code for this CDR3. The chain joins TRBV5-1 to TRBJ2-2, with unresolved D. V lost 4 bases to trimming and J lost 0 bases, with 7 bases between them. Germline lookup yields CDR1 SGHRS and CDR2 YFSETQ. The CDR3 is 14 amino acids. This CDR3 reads CASSPRTNTGELFF. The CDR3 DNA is TGCGCCAGCAGCCCCCGTACGAACACCGGGGAGCTGTTTTTT.

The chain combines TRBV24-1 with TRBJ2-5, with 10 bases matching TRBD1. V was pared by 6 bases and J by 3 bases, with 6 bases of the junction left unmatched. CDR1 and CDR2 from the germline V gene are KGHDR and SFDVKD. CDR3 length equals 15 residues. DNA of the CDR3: TGTGCCACCAGTTCCTGGACAGGGGGAAAAGAGACCCAGTACTTC. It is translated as CATSSWTGGKETQYF.

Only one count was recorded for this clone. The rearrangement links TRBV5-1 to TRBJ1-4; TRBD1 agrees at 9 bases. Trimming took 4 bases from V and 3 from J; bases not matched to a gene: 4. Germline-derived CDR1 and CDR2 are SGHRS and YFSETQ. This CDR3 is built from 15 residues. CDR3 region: CASSGTGIPNEKLFF. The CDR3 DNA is TGCGCCAGCAGCGGGACAGGGATCCCTAATGAAAAACTGTTTTTT.

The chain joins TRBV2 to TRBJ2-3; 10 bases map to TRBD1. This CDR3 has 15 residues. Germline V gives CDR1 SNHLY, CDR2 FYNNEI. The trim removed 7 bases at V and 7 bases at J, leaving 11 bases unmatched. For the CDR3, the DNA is TGTGCCAGCACCCCCGGGACAGGGGTCCGGAATACGCAGTATTTT. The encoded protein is CASTPGTGVRNTQYF.

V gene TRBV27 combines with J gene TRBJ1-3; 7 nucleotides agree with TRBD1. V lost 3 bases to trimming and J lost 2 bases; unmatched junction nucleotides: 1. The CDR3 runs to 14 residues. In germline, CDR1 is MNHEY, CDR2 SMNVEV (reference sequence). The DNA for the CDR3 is TGTGCCAGCAGTTTGACAGGGACTGGAAACACCATATATTTT. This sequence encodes CASSLTGTGNTIYF.

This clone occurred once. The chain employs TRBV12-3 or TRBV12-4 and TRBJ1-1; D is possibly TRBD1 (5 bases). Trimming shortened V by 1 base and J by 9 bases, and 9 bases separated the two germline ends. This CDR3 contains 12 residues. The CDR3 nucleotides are TGTGCCAGCAGTTTAGGGACATCCAAAGCTTTCTTT. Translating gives CASSLGTSKAFF.

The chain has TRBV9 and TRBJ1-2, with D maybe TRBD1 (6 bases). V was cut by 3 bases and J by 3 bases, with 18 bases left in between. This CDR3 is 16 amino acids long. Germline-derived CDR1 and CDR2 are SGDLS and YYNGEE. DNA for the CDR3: TGTGCCAGCAGCGGCGACCCCCACAGGGAACACTATGGCTACACCTTC. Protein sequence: CASSGDPHREHYGYTF.

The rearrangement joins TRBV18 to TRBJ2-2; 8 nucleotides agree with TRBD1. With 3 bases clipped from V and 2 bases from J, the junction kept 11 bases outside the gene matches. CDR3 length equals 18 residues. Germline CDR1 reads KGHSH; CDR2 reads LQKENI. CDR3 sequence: CASSPITGQASNTGELFF. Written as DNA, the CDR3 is TGTGCCAGCTCACCTATAACGGGACAGGCGAGCAACACCGGGGAGCTGTTTTTT.

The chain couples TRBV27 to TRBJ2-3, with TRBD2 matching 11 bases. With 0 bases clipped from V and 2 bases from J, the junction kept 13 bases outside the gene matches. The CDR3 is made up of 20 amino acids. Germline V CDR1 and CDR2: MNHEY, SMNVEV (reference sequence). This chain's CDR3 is CASSLSDDTGTSGFTDTQYF. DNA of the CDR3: TGTGCCAGCAGTTTATCGGACGATACCGGGACTAGCGGCTTCACAGATACGCAGTATTTT.

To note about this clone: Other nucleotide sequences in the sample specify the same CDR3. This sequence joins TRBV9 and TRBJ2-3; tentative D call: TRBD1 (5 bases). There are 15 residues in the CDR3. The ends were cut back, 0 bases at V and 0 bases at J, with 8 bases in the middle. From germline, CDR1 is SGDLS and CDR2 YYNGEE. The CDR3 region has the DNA TGTGCCAGCAGCGTAGGTTCAGGGAGCACAGATACGCAGTATTTT. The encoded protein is CASSVGSGSTDTQYF.

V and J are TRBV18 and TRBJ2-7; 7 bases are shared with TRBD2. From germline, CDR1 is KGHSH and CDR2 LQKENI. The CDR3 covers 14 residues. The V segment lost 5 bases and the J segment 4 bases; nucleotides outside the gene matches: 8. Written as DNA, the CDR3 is TGTGCCAGCTCAGCCGGGACTAAGGTGTACGAGCAGTACTTC. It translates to CASSAGTKVYEQYF. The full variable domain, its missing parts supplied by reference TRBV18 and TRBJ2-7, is NAGVMQNPRHLVRRRGQEARLRCSPMKGHSHVYWYRQLPEEGLKFMVYLQKENIIDESGMPKERFSAEFPKEGPSILRIQQVVRGDSAAYFCASSAGTKVYEQYFGPGTRLTVT.

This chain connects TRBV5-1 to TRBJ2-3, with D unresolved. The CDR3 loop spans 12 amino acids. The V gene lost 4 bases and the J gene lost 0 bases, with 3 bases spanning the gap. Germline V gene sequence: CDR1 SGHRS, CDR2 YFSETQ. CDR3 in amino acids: CASSQSTDTQYF. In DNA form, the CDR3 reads TGCGCCAGCAGCCAGAGCACAGATACGCAGTATTTT.

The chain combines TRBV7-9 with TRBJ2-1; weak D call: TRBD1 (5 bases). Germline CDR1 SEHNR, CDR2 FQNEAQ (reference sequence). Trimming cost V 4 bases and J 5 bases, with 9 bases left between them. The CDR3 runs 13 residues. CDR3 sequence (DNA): TGTGCCAGCAGCTCTACAGGAAACAATGAGCAGTTCTTC. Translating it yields CASSSTGNNEQFF.